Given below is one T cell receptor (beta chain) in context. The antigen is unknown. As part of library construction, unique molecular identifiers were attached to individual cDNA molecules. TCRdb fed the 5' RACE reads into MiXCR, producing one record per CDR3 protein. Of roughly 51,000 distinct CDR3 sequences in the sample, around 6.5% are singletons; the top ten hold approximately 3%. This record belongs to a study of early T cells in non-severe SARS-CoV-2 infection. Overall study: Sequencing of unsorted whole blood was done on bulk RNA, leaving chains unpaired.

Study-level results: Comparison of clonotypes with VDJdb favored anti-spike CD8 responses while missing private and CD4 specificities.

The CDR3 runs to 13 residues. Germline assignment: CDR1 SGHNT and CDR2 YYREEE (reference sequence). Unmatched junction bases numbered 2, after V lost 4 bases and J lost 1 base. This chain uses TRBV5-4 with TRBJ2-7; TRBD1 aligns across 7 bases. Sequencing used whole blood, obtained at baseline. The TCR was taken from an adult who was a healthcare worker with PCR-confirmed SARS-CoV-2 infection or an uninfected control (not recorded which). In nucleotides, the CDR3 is TGTGCCAGCAGCCTGGGACAGTCCTACGAGCAGTACTTC. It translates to CASSLGQSYEQYF.